The clone carrying this T cell receptor beta chain appeared once. This specimen comes from a study of T cells in Graves' hyperthyroidism and ophthalmopathy. It was RNA transcripts that yielded the amplified TCR beta CDR3 regions. The HTBI set primed first-round TCR CDR3 RT-PCR. MiXCR was run by TCRdb on the multiplex PCR reads, yielding one entry per CDR3 protein. Here the sample spans roughly 30,000 distinct CDR3 sequences, around 40% being singletons. No progression to ophthalmopathy during 18 months of follow-up defined stable disease. The CDR3 has 11 residues. Germline assignment: CDR1 DFQATT and CDR2 SNEGSKA (reference sequence).

Specimen: blood. The TCR sequence derives from a woman younger than 45 with Graves' hyperthyroidism. This sequence joins TRBV20-1 and TRBJ2-7, with D possibly called TRBD1 or TRBD2 (6 bases each). This CDR3 is CSQRGVEGQYF. CDR3 DNA: TGCAGCCAGAGGGGGGTAGAAGGGCAGTACTTC.